The table lists the clone carrying this T cell receptor beta chain with a count of one. The assay was immunoSEQ multiplex PCR, and TCRdb's table has in-frame clones only and misses some. Of 350,000 to 400,000 clones listed, about nine tenths are singletons. This entry belongs to a study of blood T cell repertoires in COVID-19. V lost 5 bases and J lost 4, with 14 bases in between. In germline, CDR1 is MNHEY, CDR2 SVGAGI. This CDR3 spans 14 amino acids. This receptor was taken from a woman aged 25 to 45 who had recovered from COVID-19. The V call is TRBV6-5, the J call TRBJ1-2, with D perhaps matching TRBD1 (6 bases). Sequencing input: PBMCs or T cells enriched from blood (not recorded which). The CDR3 spells CASSTGSYLYGYTF. The CDR3 DNA reads as TGTGCCAGCAGTACAGGGAGTTACCTCTATGGCTACACCTTC.